Listed here is a single T cell receptor (beta chain). This entry comes from a study of CD8+ T cells in alopecia areata. Reverse transcribed after extraction, RNA yielded cDNA as the sequencing template. Generated by immunoSEQ multiplex PCR, the TCRdb table keeps only in-frame clones and is missing some. The sample includes hundreds of thousands of clones, 50% to 65% of them seen just once. Germline lookup yields CDR1 GTSNPN and CDR2 SVGIG (reference sequence). After removal of 0 bases from V and 8 bases from J, the junction contained 12 bases not matched to a gene. The CDR3 runs to 15 residues. The sequence derives from a human donor with alopecia areata. The input for sequencing was CD4+ T cells sorted from blood, taken at week 0. The chain combines TRBV30 with TRBJ1-2, with TRBD1 identical over 7 bases. The CDR3 DNA sequence: TGTGCCTGGAGTGTACTCCTGAGGGGGCGGGAGGGCTACACCTTC. Its translation is CAWSVLLRGREGYTF.